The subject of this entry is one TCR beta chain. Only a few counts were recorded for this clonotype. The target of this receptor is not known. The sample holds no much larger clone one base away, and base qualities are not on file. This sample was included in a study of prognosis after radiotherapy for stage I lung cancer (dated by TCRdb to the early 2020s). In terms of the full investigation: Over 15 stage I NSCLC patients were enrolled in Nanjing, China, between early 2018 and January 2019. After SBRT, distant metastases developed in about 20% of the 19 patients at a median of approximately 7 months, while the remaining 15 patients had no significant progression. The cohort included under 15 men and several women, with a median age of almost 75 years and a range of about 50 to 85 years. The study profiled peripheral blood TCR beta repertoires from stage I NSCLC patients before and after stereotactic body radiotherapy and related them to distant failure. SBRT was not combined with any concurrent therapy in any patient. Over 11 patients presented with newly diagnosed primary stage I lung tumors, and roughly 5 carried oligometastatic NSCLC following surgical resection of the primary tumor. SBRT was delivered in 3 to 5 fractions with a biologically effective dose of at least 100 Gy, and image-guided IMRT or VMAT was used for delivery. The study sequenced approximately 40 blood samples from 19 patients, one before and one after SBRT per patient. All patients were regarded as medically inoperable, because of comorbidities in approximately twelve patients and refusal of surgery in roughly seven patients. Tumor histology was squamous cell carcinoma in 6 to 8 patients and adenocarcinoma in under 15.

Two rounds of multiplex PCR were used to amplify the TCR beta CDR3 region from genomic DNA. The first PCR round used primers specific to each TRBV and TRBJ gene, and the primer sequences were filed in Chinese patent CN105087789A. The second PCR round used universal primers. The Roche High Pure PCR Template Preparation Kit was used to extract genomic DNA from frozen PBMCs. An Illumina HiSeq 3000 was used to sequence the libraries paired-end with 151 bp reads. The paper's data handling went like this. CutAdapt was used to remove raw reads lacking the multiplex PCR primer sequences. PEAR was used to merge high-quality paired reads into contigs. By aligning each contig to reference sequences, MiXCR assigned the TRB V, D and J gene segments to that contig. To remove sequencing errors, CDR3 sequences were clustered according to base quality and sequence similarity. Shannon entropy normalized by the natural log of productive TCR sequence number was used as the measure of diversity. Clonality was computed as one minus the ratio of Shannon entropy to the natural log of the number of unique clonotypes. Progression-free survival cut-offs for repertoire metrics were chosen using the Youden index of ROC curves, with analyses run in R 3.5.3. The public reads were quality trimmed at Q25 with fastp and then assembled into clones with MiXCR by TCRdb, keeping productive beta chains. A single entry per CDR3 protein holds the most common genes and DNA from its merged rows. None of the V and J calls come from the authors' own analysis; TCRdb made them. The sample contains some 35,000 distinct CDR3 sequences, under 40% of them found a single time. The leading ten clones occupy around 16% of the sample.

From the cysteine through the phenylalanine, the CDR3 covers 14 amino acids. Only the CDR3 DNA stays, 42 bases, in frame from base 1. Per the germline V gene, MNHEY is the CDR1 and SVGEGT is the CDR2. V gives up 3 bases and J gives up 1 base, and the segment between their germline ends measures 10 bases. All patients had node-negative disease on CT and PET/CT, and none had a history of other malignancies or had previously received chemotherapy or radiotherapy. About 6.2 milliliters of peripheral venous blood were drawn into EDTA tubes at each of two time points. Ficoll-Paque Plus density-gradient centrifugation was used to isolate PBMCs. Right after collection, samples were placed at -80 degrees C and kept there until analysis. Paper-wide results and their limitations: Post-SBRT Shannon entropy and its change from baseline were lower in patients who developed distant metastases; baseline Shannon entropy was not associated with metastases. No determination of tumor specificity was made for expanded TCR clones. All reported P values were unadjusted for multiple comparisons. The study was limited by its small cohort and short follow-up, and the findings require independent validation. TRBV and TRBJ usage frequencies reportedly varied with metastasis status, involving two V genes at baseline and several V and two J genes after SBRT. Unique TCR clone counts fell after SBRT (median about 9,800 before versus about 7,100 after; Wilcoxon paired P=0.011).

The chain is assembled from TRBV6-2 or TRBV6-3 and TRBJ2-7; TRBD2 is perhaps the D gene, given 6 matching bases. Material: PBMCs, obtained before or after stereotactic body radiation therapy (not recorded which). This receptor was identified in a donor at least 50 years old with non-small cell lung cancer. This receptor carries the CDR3 CASSYGGWSYEQYF. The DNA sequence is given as TGTGCCAGCAGTTATGGGGGGTGGTCCTACGAGCAGTACTTC.